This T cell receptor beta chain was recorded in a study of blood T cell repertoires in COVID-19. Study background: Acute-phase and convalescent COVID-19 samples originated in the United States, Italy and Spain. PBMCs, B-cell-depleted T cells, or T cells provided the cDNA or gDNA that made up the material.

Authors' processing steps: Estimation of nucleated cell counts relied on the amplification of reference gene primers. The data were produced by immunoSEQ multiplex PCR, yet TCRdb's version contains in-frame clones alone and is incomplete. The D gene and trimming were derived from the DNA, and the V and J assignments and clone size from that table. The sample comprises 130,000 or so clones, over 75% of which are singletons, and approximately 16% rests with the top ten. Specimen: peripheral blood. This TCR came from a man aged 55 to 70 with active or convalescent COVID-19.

This CDR3 is CASSFQGLAGEGAGELFF. The CDR3 DNA reads TGCGCCAGCAGCTTCCAAGGACTAGCGGGAGAGGGGGCCGGGGAGCTGTTTTTT. The chain recombines TRBV5-1 with TRBJ2-2; 13 positions match TRBD2. Looked up from germline, CDR1 is SGHRS and CDR2 is YFSETQ. This CDR3 is built from 18 residues. J was trimmed by 6 bases and V by 2 bases; bases with no gene match: 10. Full variable domain (missing parts from reference TRBV5-1 and TRBJ2-2): KAGVTQTPRYLIKTRGQQVTLSCSPISGHRSVSWYQQTPGQGLQFLFEYFSETQRNKGNFPGRFSGRQFSNSRSEMNVSTLELGDSALYLCASSFQGLAGEGAGELFFGEGSRLTVL.